This TCR beta chain was identified in a study of T cell responses to AZD1222 COVID-19 vaccine. Study findings and constraints: Epitopes outside B.1.351 and B.1.1.7 mutated regions reportedly drew nearly half of spike TCRs. The donors showed a predominance of white British ancestry and of females, with possible underestimation of clonal diversity. The number of AZD1222 recipients seropositive at baseline was only 5 to 7.

Sequenced by immunoSEQ multiplex PCR; TCRdb stores in-frame clones only, minus some. The sample shows some 130,000 clones, about nine tenths of them seen only once. Turning to this clone: Its antigen remains unidentified.

CDR3 length: 14 residues. The germline gives CDR1 SGHVS, CDR2 FQNEAQ. V was shortened by 3 bases and J by 6 bases, with 15 bases between the two germline ends. The chain couples TRBV7-8 to TRBJ2-7; possible D gene TRBD2, 6 bases. Here the sequenced sample was peripheral blood, taken on day 0 of AZD1222 vaccination. This clonotype was sampled from an adult in good health. CDR3 nucleotides: TGTGCCAGCAGCTTGATGGAGGGCACGGCCGAGCAGTACTTC. Translated, it gives CASSLMEGTAEQYF. Full variable domain (outside the CDR3, taken from reference TRBV7-8 and TRBJ2-7): GAGVSQSPRYKVAKRGQDVALRCDPISGHVSLFWYQQALGQGPEFLTYFQNEAQLDKSGLPSDRFFAERPEGSVSTLKIQRTQQEDSAVYLCASSLMEGTAEQYFGPGTRLTVT.